The clone carrying this TCR beta chain was detected only a few times. Its specificity is unknown. This record belongs to a study of response to subunit inactivated influenza vaccine. Regarding the study as a whole: Authors suggested each seasonal influenza vaccination recruits few new T cells.

The CDR3 loop spans 13 amino acids. V lost 11 bases and J lost 7, with 17 bases in between. Each CDR3 protein is one row after TCRdb ran MiXCR on the RT-PCR reads. The sample has about 180,000 distinct CDR3 sequences, about 10% seen once; the top ten hold under 40%. The chain has TRBV12-3 or TRBV12-4 and TRBJ2-2; D remains unclear. The material sequenced was CD8+ T cells sorted from PBMCs, taken roughly 24 months after vaccination. The source of this sequence is a man aged 45-69 years who received an inactivated influenza vaccine. CDR3 DNA sequence: TGTGCCTGCACAATGGTTGAGGTCGGGGAGCTGTTTTTT. The encoded protein is CACTMVEVGELFF.